This TCR beta chain stems from a study of T cell responses to AZD1222 COVID-19 vaccine (TCRdb year 2021). Concerning the study at large: A total of 233 trial participants underwent TCR sequencing, of whom around 210 had received two doses of AZD1222 and around 25 had received two doses of the MenACWY control vaccine. Trial participants were enrolled by age into 18-55, 56-69 and 70-plus year subgroups, with 148, 28 and 57 TCR-sequenced participants respectively. Broader findings and caveats from the paper: The 56-69-year group was small, and its depth increase did not reach significance, likely because of low power. A significant rise in spike-specific TCR breadth and depth was observed after two AZD1222 doses relative to day 0 and relative to MenACWY recipients. Because no day 14 peak-response samples were available, repertoires were characterized only after the peak T cell response. The whole spike protein was spanned by vaccine-associated CD4 TCRs, and dominant responses were seen in regions 160-218 and 743-854. Participants were mostly white British, with more females than males. The authors suggested clonal diversity may have been underestimated. Reportedly, close to half of the unique spike-specific TCRs recognized epitopes lying outside the regions that are mutated in the B.1.351 and B.1.1.7 variants. Conclusions about previously exposed vaccinees were limited because only six AZD1222 recipients were SARS-CoV-2 seropositive at baseline.

Details on this clone: Its antigen is still unknown. No much larger clone is present one base from it, and per-base qualities are unavailable.

The CDR3, from cysteine to phenylalanine, totals 16 residues. The kept DNA is CDR3 alone, 48 bases in frame from the first base. The CDR1 and CDR2 encoded by the germline V gene (reference sequence) are SGHKS and YYEKEE. Cut back by 4 bases and 8 bases, the V and J ends lie 19 bases apart. The sample's time point, from its label and the paper: about 28 days (+/-7) after the second vaccine dose. AZD1222 recipients given second doses at about 4 weeks or at about 12 weeks were pooled, since spike-specific TCR depth and breadth were not found to differ between the two schedules. Vaccinee samples came from UK trials COV001 and COV002, including a single-blind randomized controlled phase 2/3 trial of AZD1222 (ChAdOx1 nCoV-19) in healthy adults. For TCRbeta chain sequencing, PBMC samples from trial participants were taken at day 0 and at day 28 after the second dose. The CDR3 regions of human TCRbeta chains were analyzed by immunosequencing. Regarding the original processing steps: TCRs in the repertoires were compared against a reference library of SARS-CoV-2-specific TCRs that had been generated with the MIRA antigen-specificity platform. Breadth was defined as the fraction of unique TCRs that were SARS-CoV-2-associated. Depth was defined as the fraction of total T cells that were SARS-CoV-2-associated. Using the MIRA data, every spike-specific TCR was mapped to the spike region that the TCR reacted to and assigned to either a CD4 or a CD8 class. Log10-transformed breadth and depth values were compared by one-way ANOVA with Sidak's multiple comparisons tests. TCRdb obtained this table from immuneACCESS and retained in-frame rearrangements with V and J assigned. These tables miss some clones; where compared with another copy, unresolved V genes account for less than half of the shortfall, and the remainder is unexplained. V, J and clone size reflect that table, while D and trimming were determined from the DNA. This sample is represented by approximately 88,000 clones; over 75% of them were singletons. The ten largest clones capture approximately 5% of the sample.

The receptor chain draws on TRBV5-5 and TRBJ1-6, with TRBD1 tentatively as D gene (6 bases match). Source: peripheral blood, taken 28 days after the second AZD1222 dose. The clonotype comes from an adult who received the AZD1222 COVID-19 vaccine. The DNA sequence is as follows: TGTGCCAGCAGCGGCAACAGGGTCGGAGGAGATTCACCCCTCCACTTT. Its protein reads: CASSGNRVGGDSPLHF. The CDR3 plus the reference TRBV5-5 and TRBJ1-6 genes for the other parts give the full variable domain: DAGVTQSPTHLIKTRGQQVTLRCSPISGHKSVSWYQQVLGQGPQFIFQYYEKEERGRGNFPDRFSARQFPNYSSELNVNALLLGDSALYLCASSGNRVGGDSPLHFGNGTRLTVT.